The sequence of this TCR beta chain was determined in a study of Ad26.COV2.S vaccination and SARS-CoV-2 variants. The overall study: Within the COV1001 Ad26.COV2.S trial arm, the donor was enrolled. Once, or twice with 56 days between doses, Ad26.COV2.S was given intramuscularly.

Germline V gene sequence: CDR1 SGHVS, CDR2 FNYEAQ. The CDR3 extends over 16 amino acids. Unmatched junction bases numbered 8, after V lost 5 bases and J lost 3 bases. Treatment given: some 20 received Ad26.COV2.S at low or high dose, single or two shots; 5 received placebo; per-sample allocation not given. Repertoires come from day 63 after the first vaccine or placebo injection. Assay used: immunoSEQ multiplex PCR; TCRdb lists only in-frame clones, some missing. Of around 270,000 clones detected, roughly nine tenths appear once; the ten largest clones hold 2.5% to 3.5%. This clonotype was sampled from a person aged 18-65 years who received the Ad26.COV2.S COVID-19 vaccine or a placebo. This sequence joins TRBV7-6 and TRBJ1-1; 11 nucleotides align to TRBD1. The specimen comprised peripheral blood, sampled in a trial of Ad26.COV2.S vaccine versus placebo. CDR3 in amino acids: CASSGRTGGGDTEAFF. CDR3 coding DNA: TGTGCCAGCAGCGGAAGGACAGGGGGCGGGGACACTGAAGCTTTCTTT.